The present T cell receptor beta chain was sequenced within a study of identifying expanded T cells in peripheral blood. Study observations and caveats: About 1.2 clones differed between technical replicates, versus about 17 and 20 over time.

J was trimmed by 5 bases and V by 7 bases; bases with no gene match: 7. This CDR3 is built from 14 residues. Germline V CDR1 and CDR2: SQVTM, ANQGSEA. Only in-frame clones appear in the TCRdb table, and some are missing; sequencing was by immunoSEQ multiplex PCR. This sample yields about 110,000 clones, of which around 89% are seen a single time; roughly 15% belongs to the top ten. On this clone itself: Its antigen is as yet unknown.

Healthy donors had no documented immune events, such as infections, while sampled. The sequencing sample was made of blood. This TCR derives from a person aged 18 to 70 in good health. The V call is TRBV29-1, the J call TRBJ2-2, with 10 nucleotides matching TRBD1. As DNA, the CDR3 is TGCAGCGCGGGGACAGGGGTAGAGACCGGGGAGCTGTTTTTT. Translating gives CSAGTGVETGELFF.